What follows are 29 T cell receptor beta chains derived from one specimen sequenced in a study of T cells in Graves' hyperthyroidism and ophthalmopathy. The CDR3 regions of TCR beta were amplified from RNA transcripts. An initial round of RT-PCR targeting the TCR CDR3 relied on the HTBI primer set. TCRdb redid the calling of the multiplex PCR reads with MiXCR, one entry per CDR3 protein. This table holds about 480,000 distinct CDR3 sequences, approximately 22% found once. The sequenced sample was blood. These TCRs come from a woman between 65 and 79 years old with Graves' ophthalmopathy.

The table lists this clonotype with a few counts. V usage is TRBV2 and J usage is TRBJ2-5, with D tentatively TRBD2 (5 bases). Germline CDR1 reads SNHLY; CDR2 reads FYNNEI. The CDR3 covers 15 residues. Trimming took 0 bases from V and 1 from J, leaving 9 bases between them. This CDR3 is CASSEAGLTQETQYF. CDR3 in DNA: TGTGCCAGCAGTGAAGCCGGACTGACCCAAGAGACCCAGTACTTC.

The V gene is TRBV6-2 or TRBV6-3, the J gene TRBJ2-3; perhaps TRBD1 as D (5 bases). The CDR3 loop spans 13 amino acids. V dropped 2 bases and J dropped 3 bases, with 6 bases sitting between them. In germline, CDR1 is MNHEY, CDR2 SVGEGT. The CDR3 bases are TGTGCCAGCAGTTACCCAGGGACAGATACGCAGTATTTT. Its translation: CASSYPGTDTQYF.

This clonotype was seen repeatedly, ten times or more. The J gene is TRBJ2-7, the V gene TRBV11-2; the D gene is possibly TRBD2 (6 bases). V lost 1 base, J lost 7 bases, and 11 bases lay in between. This CDR3 spans 13 amino acids. Germline-derived CDR1 and CDR2 are SGHAT and FQNNGV. The CDR3 loop reads CASSLGRAGEQYF. CDR3 in DNA: TGTGCCAGCAGCTTAGGGCGGGCGGGAGAGCAGTACTTC. The variable domain in full, completed from reference TRBV11-2 and TRBJ2-7, reads EAGVAQSPRYKIIEKRQSVAFWCNPISGHATLYWYQQILGQGPKLLIQFQNNGVVDDSQLPKDRFSAERLKGVDSTLKIQPAKLEDSAVYLCASSLGRAGEQYFGPGTRLTVT.

This clonotype showed up just a few times. The V and J genes are TRBV7-9 and TRBJ2-2, with 7 bases identical to TRBD2. This CDR3 region has 16 residues. V lost 7 bases, J lost 6 bases, and 14 bases stayed unmatched. The germline gives CDR1 SEHNR, CDR2 FQNEAQ (reference sequence). CDR3 loop: CASTLPSGIFPGELFF. Written as DNA, the CDR3 is TGTGCCAGCACCCTACCCAGCGGGATATTCCCCGGGGAGCTGTTTTTT.

This clonotype showed up just a few times. The rearrangement joins TRBV15 to TRBJ2-5; TRBD2 matches at 7 bases. CDR3 length: 14 residues. Looked up from germline, CDR1 is LNHNV and CDR2 is YYDKDF (reference sequence). Trimming cost V 7 bases and J 5 bases; bases outside gene matches: 10. CDR3 region: CATTLGGIGETQYF. The CDR3 DNA follows: TGTGCCACCACCCTCGGGGGGATCGGGGAGACCCAGTACTTC.

The rearrangement links TRBV5-1 to TRBJ1-3; 9 bases line up with TRBD1. The germline gives CDR1 SGHRS, CDR2 YFSETQ. Trimming at V came to 2 bases and at J to 4 bases, leaving 7 bases not matched to a gene. CDR3 length: 16 residues. CDR3 bases: TGCGCCAGCAGCTTCGGGACAGGGCTGGGAGGAAACACCATATATTTT. Its protein product is CASSFGTGLGGNTIYF.

This clonotype was observed many times. V is TRBV27 and J is TRBJ2-1, with D possibly TRBD2 on 6 matching bases. Germline values: CDR1 MNHEY, CDR2 SMNVEV (reference sequence). The V end was cut by 6 bases, the J end by 5 bases, with 17 bases between. The CDR3 sequence is 15 residues long. The CDR3 sequence is CASSSLGSGDNEQFF. The CDR3 DNA is TGTGCCAGCAGCTCTTTGGGTAGCGGAGACAATGAGCAGTTCTTC.

This clonotype was recorded many times. This chain uses TRBV6-2 or TRBV6-3 with TRBJ1-1; 8 bases line up with TRBD1. The CDR3 totals 14 residues. Per the germline V gene, CDR1 is MNHEY and CDR2 is SVGEGT. J was trimmed by 4 bases and V by 5 bases; bases with no gene match: 6. The CDR3 region has the DNA TGTGCCAGCAGTCGAACAGGGGGAGTCACTGAAGCTTTCTTT. This gives the protein CASSRTGGVTEAFF.

This clonotype appeared many times. This chain links TRBV7-9 with TRBJ1-1; D is possibly TRBD1 (5 bases). Trimming shortened V by 5 bases and J by 11 bases, and 15 bases separated the two germline ends. Looked up from germline, CDR1 is SEHNR and CDR2 is FQNEAQ (reference sequence). The CDR3 runs 12 residues. This CDR3 reads CASSPRDHAAFF. The CDR3 nucleotides are TGTGCCAGCAGCCCACGGGACCATGCCGCTTTCTTT.

This clonotype was observed a handful of times. The chain is built from TRBV5-1 and TRBJ1-6, with D hard to call. There are 15 residues in the CDR3. Trimming stripped 4 bases from V and 6 bases from J, with 14 bases between. Germline assignment: CDR1 SGHRS and CDR2 YFSETQ. Written as DNA, the CDR3 is TGCGCCAGCAGCCCGGACCGGGGTGGTAATTCACCCCTCCACTTT. It specifies CASSPDRGGNSPLHF. Combining the CDR3 with reference TRBV5-1 and TRBJ1-6 gives the whole variable domain KAGVTQTPRYLIKTRGQQVTLSCSPISGHRSVSWYQQTPGQGLQFLFEYFSETQRNKGNFPGRFSGRQFSNSRSEMNVSTLELGDSALYLCASSPDRGGNSPLHFGNGTRLTVT.

The rearrangement links TRBV10-3 to TRBJ2-3, with TRBD1 matching over 8 bases. In germline, CDR1 is ENHRY, CDR2 SYGVKD. This CDR3 spans 15 amino acids. The junction had 5 bases not matched to a gene; V was cut back by 0 bases and J by 6 bases. DNA of the CDR3: TGTGCCATCAGTGAGTCTACAGGGGGTACCGATACGCAGTATTTT. It codes for CAISESTGGTDTQYF.

Concerning this clonotype itself: At one boundary the junction diverges from the germline segment, which might be a read error. The CDR3 DNA reads as TGTGCCTGCAGTTATACCACCGGGACAGGGGGCACTGAAGCTTTCTTT. Translating it yields CACSYTTGTGGTEAFF. This chain links TRBV6-2 or TRBV6-3 with TRBJ1-1; TRBD1 matches at 11 bases. The length of the CDR3 is 16 residues. Germline CDR1 MNHEY, CDR2 SVGEGT.

This chain uses TRBV30 with TRBJ1-2; D is unclear. Trimming stripped 2 bases from V and 6 bases from J, with 7 bases between. CDR1 is GTSNPN and CDR2 is SVGIG in the germline V gene (reference sequence). The CDR3 has 11 amino acids. CDR3 DNA sequence: TGTGCCTGGAGTAGAGCCAATGGCTACACCTTC. Protein sequence: CAWSRANGYTF. Full variable domain (remainder filled in from reference TRBV30 and TRBJ1-2): SQTIHQWPATLVQPVGSPLSLECTVEGTSNPNLYWYRQAAGRGLQLLFYSVGIGQISSEVPQNLSASRPQDRQFILSSKKLLLSDSGFYLCAWSRANGYTFGSGTRLTVV.

This clonotype was observed a handful of times. This rearrangement joins TRBV28 to TRBJ1-5; perhaps TRBD1 as D (5 bases). Germline loops: CDR1 MDHEN, CDR2 SYDVKM. V was cut by 5 bases and J by 2 bases, with 16 bases left in between. CDR3 length equals 16 residues. The CDR3: CASSRDFGGGNQPQHF. The CDR3 DNA sequence: TGTGCCAGCAGTCGGGACTTCGGGGGAGGCAATCAGCCCCAGCATTTT.

This chain joins TRBV12-3 or TRBV12-4 and TRBJ1-2, with D possibly TRBD1 on 5 matching bases. This CDR3 has 14 amino acids. Trimming cost V 3 bases and J 8 bases, with 16 bases left between them. CDR3 coding DNA: TGTGCCAGCAGTTTCGAGGGGATAGGGTTCGGCTACACCTTC. Translating gives CASSFEGIGFGYTF.

There are a few counts of this clonotype. The V and J genes are TRBV24-1 and TRBJ1-1, with a possible D match to TRBD1 (5 bases). CDR3 length equals 16 residues. The germline V and J ends were trimmed by 3 bases and 5 bases, with 18 bases remaining between them. Germline V gene sequence: CDR1 KGHDR, CDR2 SFDVKD. CDR3 coding DNA: TGTGCCACCAGTGATGAAGGCGGGAGGGGAGGTACTGAAGCTTTCTTT. Amino acid sequence: CATSDEGGRGGTEAFF.

Remarks on this clonotype: Mismatch with germline at one junction end may stem from a read error. The chain carries TRBV11-2 and TRBJ2-3; 8 bases align to TRBD1. Germline values: CDR1 SGHAT, CDR2 FQNNGV. The CDR3 contains 17 residues. In DNA, the CDR3 is TGTGCCAGCAGCTCCGGACAGGGATCCCCTAGCACAGGTACGCAGTATTTT. Translating it yields CASSSGQGSPSTGTQYF. The full variable domain, its missing parts supplied by reference TRBV11-2 and TRBJ2-3, is EAGVAQSPRYKIIEKRQSVAFWCNPISGHATLYWYQQILGQGPKLLIQFQNNGVVDDSQLPKDRFSAERLKGVDSTLKIQPAKLEDSAVYLCASSSGQGSPSTGTQYFGPGTRLTVL.

Only a few counts were recorded for this clonotype. The chain uses TRBV20-1 and TRBJ2-3; TRBD2 agrees at 12 bases. The CDR3 runs to 16 residues. The germline V gene has CDR1 DFQATT and CDR2 SNEGSKA (reference sequence). V was clipped by 2 bases and J by 0 bases; unmatched bases: 3. For the CDR3, the DNA is TGCAGTGCTAGACCCGGGACTAGCGGGAGCACAGATACGCAGTATTTT. Translation: CSARPGTSGSTDTQYF.

This clonotype was picked up many times. The chain recombines TRBV28 with TRBJ1-1, with D perhaps matching TRBD1 (6 bases). This CDR3 is built from 15 residues. CDR1 and CDR2 (germline): MDHEN, SYDVKM. Trimming stripped 7 bases from V and 1 base from J, with 16 bases between. CDR3: CASNEKRGRNTEAFF. CDR3 DNA sequence: TGTGCCAGCAACGAGAAGAGGGGGAGGAACACTGAAGCTTTCTTT. Filled out from reference TRBV28 and TRBJ1-1, the complete variable domain reads DVKVTQSSRYLVKRTGEKVFLECVQDMDHENMFWYRQDPGLGLRLIYFSYDVKMKEKGDIPEGYSVSREKKERFSLILESASTNQTSMYLCASNEKRGRNTEAFFGQGTRLTVV.

This clonotype was picked up a small number of times. This rearrangement joins TRBV5-4 to TRBJ2-3; TRBD1 agrees at 10 bases. The CDR3 is 15 amino acids. V lost 4 bases and J lost 6; bases outside the gene matches: 8. Germline V gives CDR1 SGHNT, CDR2 YYREEE (reference sequence). CDR3 amino acids: CASSGRQGAWDTQYF. The CDR3 coding sequence is TGTGCCAGCAGCGGGCGACAGGGGGCGTGGGATACGCAGTATTTT.

This clonotype was observed a few times. The chain has TRBV14 and TRBJ2-1; D possibly corresponds to TRBD2 (5 bases). The CDR3 consists of 15 residues. Germline V gene data show CDR1 as SGHDN and CDR2 as FVKESK. Trimming removed 1 base at V and 8 bases at J, with 15 bases between. The CDR3 nucleotides are TGTGCCAGCAGCCAAGGCACAACTAGTAGGGATGAGCAGTTCTTC. Amino acids: CASSQGTTSRDEQFF.

This clonotype has ten or more counts. V and J are TRBV7-2 and TRBJ2-3; maybe TRBD2 (6 bases). Trimming cost V 7 bases and J 6 bases, with 14 bases left between them. This CDR3 comprises 13 residues. Germline assignment: CDR1 SGHTA and CDR2 FQGNSA. CDR3 protein: CASNQVRGDTQYF. The CDR3 bases are TGTGCCAGCAATCAAGTGCGGGGCGATACGCAGTATTTT.

This chain connects TRBV5-1 to TRBJ2-1; the match to TRBD2 covers 8 bases. CDR3 size: 15 residues. Per the germline V gene, CDR1 is SGHRS and CDR2 is YFSETQ. The trim removed 5 bases at V and 3 bases at J, leaving 7 bases unmatched. The CDR3 DNA sequence: TGCGCCAGCAGAGGAGGCGGGAGGTACTACAATGAGCAGTTCTTC. Its translation is CASRGGGRYYNEQFF.

Many counts were recorded for this clonotype. This chain uses TRBV12-3 or TRBV12-4 with TRBJ1-1, with 7 bases fitting TRBD1. This CDR3 is built from 14 residues. The junction had 12 bases not matched to a gene; V was cut back by 7 bases and J by 7 bases. Here the CDR3 reads CASTLGVGTVEAFF. The CDR3 DNA reads TGTGCCAGCACTCTTGGGGTAGGGACAGTTGAAGCTTTCTTT.

This clonotype was detected a few times. The rearrangement joins TRBV2 to TRBJ2-6, with TRBD1 matching 9 bases. Germline V gene lookup returns CDR1 SNHLY and CDR2 FYNNEI. The CDR3 is 16 amino acids. Trimming removed 5 bases from V and 1 base from J; junction bases left unmatched: 3. CDR3 protein: CASSPGTGSGANVLTF. The CDR3 coding sequence is TGTGCCAGCAGTCCCGGGACAGGGTCTGGGGCCAACGTCCTGACTTTC.

This clonotype has a handful of counts. V usage is TRBV6-1 and J usage is TRBJ1-5; TRBD1 matches at 8 bases. V gave up 6 bases and J gave up 4 bases; unmatched junction bases: 5. Looked up from germline, CDR1 is MNHNS and CDR2 is SASEGT. This CDR3 has 14 amino acids. The CDR3 DNA is TGTGCCAGCAGCGAGGACAGGGTAAATCAGCCCCAGCATTTT. Its protein product is CASSEDRVNQPQHF.

The J gene is TRBJ1-4, the V gene TRBV6-1; D is uncertain. CDR3 size: 15 residues. The V gene lost 10 bases and the J gene lost 8 bases, with 23 bases spanning the gap. Germline V lookup: CDR1 MNHNS, CDR2 SASEGT. CDR3 bases: TGTGCCATCTCGTACGTTCAGCCGGGGTCGGAAAAACTGTTTTTT. Amino acid sequence: CAISYVQPGSEKLFF.

This clonotype has only a few counts. The rearrangement uses TRBV6-1 and TRBJ2-7, with TRBD2 matching 9 bases. Germline loops: CDR1 MNHNS, CDR2 SASEGT. The CDR3 sequence is 16 residues long. With V trimmed by 1 base and J by 3 bases, 7 bases remained unmatched. CDR3 amino acids: CASSEVGLAIFYEQYF. Written as DNA, the CDR3 is TGTGCCAGCAGTGAAGTTGGACTAGCGATCTTCTACGAGCAGTACTTC.

This clonotype was counted between two and nine times. The rearrangement links TRBV30 to TRBJ2-1; D is unclear. Germline V gene sequence: CDR1 GTSNPN, CDR2 SVGIG (reference sequence). This CDR3 is built from 13 residues. The V and J ends lost 5 bases and 0 bases respectively, with 8 bases between them. The CDR3 nucleotides are TGTGCCTGGGCCGGCACCTCCTACAATGAGCAGTTCTTC. Translation gives CAWAGTSYNEQFF. The full variable domain, in which reference TRBV30 and TRBJ2-1 provide the parts outside the CDR3, is SQTIHQWPATLVQPVGSPLSLECTVEGTSNPNLYWYRQAAGRGLQLLFYSVGIGQISSEVPQNLSASRPQDRQFILSSKKLLLSDSGFYLCAWAGTSYNEQFFGPGTRLTVL.